This TCR beta chain stems from a study of T cell responses to AZD1222 COVID-19 vaccine (dated by TCRdb to 2020 to 2023). The study in broad terms: Because spike-specific TCR depth and breadth did not differ between the two schedules, AZD1222 recipients who got a second dose at roughly 4 weeks were pooled with those who got a second dose at roughly 12 weeks. A total of just over 230 trial participants underwent TCR sequencing, of whom 200 to 220 had received two doses of AZD1222 and about 25 had received two doses of the MenACWY control vaccine. Trial participants were enrolled into age subgroups of 18-55, 56-69 and 70-plus years, which contained around 150, 28 and 57 TCR-sequenced participants, respectively.

The CDR3 starts with the cysteine, ends with the phenylalanine, and has 13 residues. Of the read, only the CDR3 DNA is kept; its 39 bases are in frame from base 1. The germline ends are 7 bases apart after V is trimmed by 2 bases and J by 4 bases. The germline V gene (reference sequence) supplies CDR1 SGHKS and CDR2 YYEKEE. The paper's findings and limits, for the study overall: Spike-specific TCR breadth and depth rose significantly after two AZD1222 doses compared with day 0 and with MenACWY recipients. Because no day 14 peak-response samples were available, the repertoires could be characterized only after the peak T cell response. Nearly half of unique spike-specific TCRs reportedly recognized epitopes outside regions mutated in the B.1.351 and B.1.1.7 variants. Conclusions about previously exposed vaccinees are limited, since just five or six AZD1222 recipients were seropositive for SARS-CoV-2 at baseline. In the small 56-69-year group, the increase in depth fell short of significance, most likely because of low power. The whole spike protein was spanned by vaccine-associated CD4 TCRs, and dominant responses were seen in regions 160-218 and 743-854. Most participants were white British and females outnumbered males, and the authors suggested that clonal diversity may have been underestimated.

The CDR3 regions of human TCRbeta chains were analyzed by immunosequencing. The published analysis was carried out like this. TCRs in the repertoires were matched against a reference library of SARS-CoV-2-specific TCRs that had been generated with the MIRA antigen-specificity platform. Breadth was defined as the fraction of unique TCRs that were SARS-CoV-2-associated, and depth was defined as the fraction of total T cells that were SARS-CoV-2-associated. Using the MIRA data, every spike-specific TCR was mapped to the spike region that the TCR reacted to and assigned to either a CD4 or a CD8 class. Log10-transformed breadth and depth values were compared by one-way ANOVA with Sidak's multiple comparisons tests. As stored in TCRdb, this immuneACCESS dataset retains in-frame rearrangements with V and J assigned. A fraction of the clones does not appear; measured against another copy, unresolved V genes explain less than half of the discrepancy, and the remainder lacks a known reason. V, J and clone size were drawn from that table, and D and trimming were deduced from the DNA. Recorded for this sample are about 190,000 clones; roughly 88% of them occurred a single time. Jointly, the top ten make up over 0.85% of the sample.

This clone was recorded only once. Its recognized antigen is unknown. There are no base qualities to consult, and no much larger clone falls within one base. In light of the paper, this sample's time point label describes: baseline before first vaccination. Vaccinee samples came from UK trials COV001 and COV002, including a single-blind randomized controlled phase 2/3 trial of AZD1222 (ChAdOx1 nCoV-19) in healthy adults. For TCRbeta chain sequencing, PBMC samples were collected from trial participants at day 0 and at day 28 after the second dose. The V and J segments used are TRBV5-5 and TRBJ1-3, with the D gene not confidently named. The receptor's source is an adult in good health. The sequences come from peripheral blood, collected on day 0 of AZD1222 vaccination. The CDR3 sequence is CASSFAGGNTIYF. The DNA sequence reads TGTGCCAGCAGCTTCGCGGGGGGAAACACCATATATTTT.